This is a list of T cell receptor beta chains from one sample in a study of T cells after yellow fever vaccination. MiXCR was run by TCRdb on the 5' RACE reads, yielding one entry per CDR3 protein. The sample lists 350,000 or so distinct CDR3 sequences; 8% to 9.5% were seen once. The specimen was PBMCs, collected 35 to 50 days after the first yellow fever vaccination. Every receptor here comes from a man aged 18 to 30 who received the YFV17D yellow fever vaccine. Each CDR3 is given with its conserved first and last residue. A D gene is named only where the DNA matches it firmly. Not every row has a clone size; where given, it reads once, few, many or a size class.

clone_size | j_call | cdr3_length | v_call | d_call | cdr3_aa | cdr3_nt
NA | TRBJ2-5 | 12 | TRBV18 | NA | CASSSRPETQYF | TGTGCCAGCTCTTCCCGCCCAGAGACCCAGTACTTC
NA | TRBJ1-2 | 14 | TRBV7-2 | NA | CASNPNAGGDGYTF | TGTGCCAGCAACCCCAATGCGGGAGGTGATGGCTACACCTTC
few | TRBJ1-2 | 13 | TRBV4-1 | NA | CASSWRANYGYTF | TGCGCCAGCAGCTGGCGAGCTAACTATGGCTACACCTTC
NA | TRBJ2-1 | 14 | TRBV5-4 | NA | CAARKASSYNEQFF | TGTGCCGCCCGGAAGGCGAGCTCCTACAATGAGCAGTTCTTC
many | TRBJ2-5 | 14 | TRBV11-2 | TRBD2 | CASSSSAGVETQYF | TGTGCCAGCAGCTCTTCAGCGGGGGTAGAGACCCAGTACTTC
NA | TRBJ2-1 | 12 | TRBV18 | NA | CASSPRADEQFF | TGTGCCAGCTCACCGCGCGCCGATGAGCAGTTCTTC
NA | TRBJ2-3 | 18 | TRBV4-3 | NA | CASSPRGIEEIPTDTQYF | TGCGCCAGCAGCCCCAGGGGCATAGAGGAAATACCCACAGATACGCAGTATTTT
few | TRBJ2-5 | 14 | TRBV27 | NA | CASSPQGQGETQYF | TGTGCCAGCAGTCCTCAGGGGCAGGGGGAGACCCAGTACTTC
NA | TRBJ2-3 | 18 | TRBV12-3/TRBV12-4 | TRBD2 | CTSSSPSRTSGSTDTQYF | TGTACCAGCAGTTCCCCCTCGAGGACTAGCGGGAGCACAGATACGCAGTATTTT
few | TRBJ2-3 | 12 | TRBV10-3 | TRBD2 | CAITSGPDTQYF | TGTGCCATTACTAGCGGTCCAGATACGCAGTATTTT
NA | TRBJ1-5 | 17 | TRBV2 | NA | CASSGEGGVWSNQPQHF | TGTGCCAGCAGTGGGGAGGGGGGAGTCTGGAGCAATCAGCCCCAGCATTTT
NA | TRBJ2-3 | 13 | TRBV5-1 | NA | CASSPPLHNTQYF | TGCGCCAGCAGCCCCCCCCTTCATAATACGCAGTATTTT
NA | TRBJ2-2 | 15 | TRBV7-2 | NA | CASSSSTVATGELFF | TGTGCCAGCAGTTCCAGCACCGTAGCTACCGGGGAGCTGTTTTTT
many | TRBJ2-7 | 17 | TRBV27 | NA | CASSLSAGASRPYEQYF | TGTGCCAGCAGTTTATCGGCAGGGGCAAGTAGGCCCTACGAGCAGTACTTC
few | TRBJ2-7 | 14 | TRBV12-3/TRBV12-4 | TRBD2 | CASSFSSGVYEQYF | TGTGCCAGCAGTTTTTCTAGCGGGGTCTACGAGCAGTACTTC
few | TRBJ1-1 | 12 | TRBV7-9 | TRBD1 | CVTQGLNTEAFF | TGTGTCACACAGGGGTTGAACACTGAAGCTTTCTTT
NA | TRBJ2-7 | 14 | TRBV6-5 | NA | CASSYSVGAYEQYF | TGTGCCAGCAGTTATTCGGTTGGTGCCTACGAGCAGTACTTC
few | TRBJ1-4 | 15 | TRBV5-1 | TRBD1 | CASSPGQGNNEKLFF | TGCGCCAGCAGCCCGGGACAGGGCAACAATGAAAAACTGTTTTTT
NA | TRBJ1-6 | 14 | TRBV12-3/TRBV12-4 | NA | CASSYQGSGSPLHF | TGTGCCAGCAGCTACCAGGGGTCGGGTTCACCCCTCCACTTT
NA | TRBJ2-1 | 15 | TRBV18 | NA | CASSPSAGPLNEQFF | TGTGCCAGCTCACCGTCCGCGGGGCCTCTCAATGAGCAGTTCTTC
few | TRBJ2-7 | 17 | TRBV4-3 | NA | CASSLRQTTLGSYEQYF | TGCGCCAGCAGCCTACGCCAGACAACCCTGGGCTCCTACGAGCAGTACTTC
NA | TRBJ2-5 | 13 | TRBV15 | NA | CATSRDVRGGQYF | TGTGCCACCAGCAGAGATGTAAGAGGGGGCCAGTACTTC
NA | TRBJ2-7 | 14 | TRBV4-1 | NA | CASSQSTVPYEQYF | TGCGCCAGCAGCCAATCGACAGTACCCTACGAGCAGTACTTC
few | TRBJ2-7 | 15 | TRBV5-1 | TRBD1 | CASSSGTGEGYEQYF | TGCGCCAGCAGCAGCGGGACAGGGGAAGGCTACGAGCAGTACTTC
NA | TRBJ1-3 | 15 | TRBV29-1 | NA | CSVAGRRDSGNTIYF | TGCAGCGTGGCGGGACGGAGAGACTCTGGAAACACCATATATTTT
few | TRBJ2-1 | 14 | TRBV29-1 | TRBD1 | CSSRDRGFDNEQFF | TGCAGCTCACGGGACAGGGGGTTCGACAATGAGCAGTTCTTC
few | TRBJ2-5 | 16 | TRBV7-2 | TRBD2 | CASSLGASGGWETQYF | TGTGCCAGCAGCTTAGGAGCTAGCGGCGGGTGGGAGACCCAGTACTTC
many | TRBJ2-2 | 15 | TRBV11-2 | NA | CASSLDTANTGELFF | TGTGCCAGCAGCTTAGATACAGCGAACACCGGGGAGCTGTTTTTT
few | TRBJ2-1 | 15 | TRBV15 | NA | CATSRGTTFYNEQFF | TGTGCCACCAGCAGAGGAACCACCTTCTACAATGAGCAGTTCTTC
many | TRBJ2-2 | 17 | TRBV6-1 | TRBD1 | CASSPELGQGAFGELFF | TGTGCCAGCAGTCCTGAACTGGGACAGGGGGCTTTCGGGGAGCTGTTTTTT
NA | TRBJ2-3 | 14 | TRBV7-2 | TRBD1 | CASSRADRVDTQYF | TGTGCCAGCAGCCGAGCGGACAGGGTCGATACGCAGTATTTT
few | TRBJ1-3 | 15 | TRBV20-1 | NA | CSASGGWTSGNTIYF | TGCAGTGCCTCGGGGGGGTGGACGTCTGGAAACACCATATATTTT
few | TRBJ1-4 | 17 | TRBV7-2 | NA | CASSPRLNYGIGEKLFF | TGTGCCAGCAGCCCCAGACTAAACTACGGAATCGGGGAAAAACTGTTTTTT
few | TRBJ2-1 | 13 | TRBV6-2/TRBV6-3 | NA | CASSRAGTLLGFF | TGTGCCAGCAGTCGCGCGGGGACCCTCCTAGGGTTCTTC
many | TRBJ2-3 | 14 | TRBV25-1 | NA | CASSALWGTDTQYF | TGTGCCAGCAGTGCTCTGTGGGGCACAGATACGCAGTATTTT
NA | TRBJ1-5 | 14 | TRBV20-1 | NA | CSAYTGPRGQPQHF | TGCAGTGCTTATACCGGACCTAGGGGGCAGCCCCAGCATTTT
few | TRBJ2-1 | 15 | TRBV19 | TRBD2 | CASRVLSGGAGEQFF | TGTGCCAGTAGGGTCCTGAGCGGGGGGGCTGGGGAGCAGTTCTTC
many | TRBJ2-1 | 17 | TRBV4-3 | NA | CASSQDFPGRNYNEQFF | TGCGCCAGCAGCCAAGACTTCCCGGGACGTAACTACAATGAGCAGTTCTTC
NA | TRBJ1-5 | 15 | TRBV9 | NA | CASSAGPTSNQPQHF | TGTGCCAGCAGCGCAGGCCCTACATCGAATCAGCCCCAGCATTTT
few | TRBJ1-4 | 16 | TRBV4-1 | NA | CASSQAGVGPNEKLFF | TGCGCCAGCAGCCAAGCGGGGGTTGGTCCCAATGAAAAACTGTTTTTT
many | TRBJ2-3 | 16 | TRBV7-6 | NA | CASSPGYRGSTDTQYF | TGTGCCAGCAGCCCTGGGTACCGGGGGTCCACAGATACGCAGTATTTT
few | TRBJ2-3 | 17 | TRBV18 | TRBD2 | CASSPRPSGGSTDTQYF | TGTGCCAGCTCACCGAGGCCAAGCGGGGGTAGCACAGATACGCAGTATTTT
many | TRBJ1-4 | 16 | TRBV7-8 | NA | CASSLGQAYSNEKLFF | TGTGCCAGCAGCTTGGGACAAGCCTACTCTAATGAAAAACTGTTTTTT
NA | TRBJ2-5 | 14 | TRBV27 | NA | CASKTIAVQETQYF | TGTGCCAGCAAAACAATAGCGGTACAAGAGACCCAGTACTTC
NA | TRBJ1-3 | 15 | TRBV6-5 | NA | CASSYSSRSGNTIYF | TGTGCCAGCAGTTACAGCTCCAGGTCTGGAAACACCATATATTTT
few | TRBJ2-1 | 13 | TRBV5-6 | NA | CASSFGSRDEQFF | TGTGCCAGCAGCTTTGGGTCTAGGGATGAGCAGTTCTTC
NA | TRBJ2-3 | 14 | TRBV6-5 | TRBD2 | CASSYSGGANTQYF | TGTGCCAGCAGTTATAGCGGGGGGGCAAATACGCAGTATTTT
many | TRBJ1-4 | 15 | TRBV19 | TRBD1 | CASSNRDRVREKLFF | TGTGCCAGTAGTAATCGGGACAGGGTACGAGAAAAACTGTTTTTT
few | TRBJ2-3 | 17 | TRBV4-3 | TRBD2 | CASSQFSGGARTDTQYF | TGCGCCAGCAGCCAATTTAGCGGGGGGGCTCGCACAGATACGCAGTATTTT
NA | TRBJ2-1 | 14 | TRBV13 | NA | CASSLFNDRNEQFF | TGTGCCAGCAGCTTATTTAATGATAGGAATGAGCAGTTCTTC
NA | TRBJ2-2 | 17 | TRBV11-1 | NA | CASSSLGRGANTGELFF | TGTGCCAGCAGCTCCCTCGGCAGGGGGGCGAACACCGGGGAGCTGTTTTTT
NA | TRBJ1-1 | 15 | TRBV6-1 | NA | CASSPFHGRDTEAFF | TGTGCCAGCAGCCCATTCCATGGCAGGGACACTGAAGCTTTCTTT
NA | TRBJ1-1 | 13 | TRBV5-1 | NA | CASRNQGNTEAFF | TGCGCCAGCAGGAATCAGGGGAACACTGAAGCTTTCTTT